This passage covers 27 T cell receptor beta chains from one sample sequenced in a study of blood T cell repertoires in COVID-19. Clones were read by immunoSEQ multiplex PCR, and TCRdb kept only the in-frame ones, dropping some. The sample shows 170,000 or so clones, roughly 83% of them seen only once. Sequenced input: peripheral blood. The origin of the receptors is a man between 18 and 29 years old with active or convalescent COVID-19.

The chain employs TRBV19 and TRBJ1-5; the match to TRBD1 covers 7 bases. V lost 6 bases, J lost 4 bases, and 15 bases stayed unmatched. The CDR3 is 17 residues long. Germline V CDR1 and CDR2: LNHDA, SQIVND (reference sequence). CDR3 protein: CASSRRQGPVGNQPQHF. CDR3 nucleotides: TGTGCCAGTAGCCGAAGACAGGGACCGGTTGGAAATCAGCCCCAGCATTTT.

The CDR3 DNA reads as TGTGCCAGCTCACCAACGAGCCAATCTAGCACCGGAAACACCATATATTTT. Translating it yields CASSPTSQSSTGNTIYF. The rearrangement joins TRBV18 to TRBJ1-3, with D unresolved. Trimming shortened V by 2 bases and J by 4 bases, and 18 bases separated the two germline ends. Germline values: CDR1 KGHSH, CDR2 LQKENI. This CDR3 spans 17 amino acids. Full variable domain (outside the CDR3, taken from reference TRBV18 and TRBJ1-3): NAGVMQNPRHLVRRRGQEARLRCSPMKGHSHVYWYRQLPEEGLKFMVYLQKENIIDESGMPKERFSAEFPKEGPSILRIQQVVRGDSAAYFCASSPTSQSSTGNTIYFGEGSWLTVV.

This chain joins TRBV11-2 and TRBJ2-7, with 8 positions matching TRBD1. The CDR3 is 14 amino acids. Germline loops: CDR1 SGHAT, CDR2 FQNNGV. V dropped 5 bases and J dropped 3; count of bases not matched to a gene: 6. CDR3 loop: CASSLRGPYYEQYF. The CDR3 coding sequence is TGTGCCAGCAGCCTCAGGGGGCCCTACTACGAGCAGTACTTC.

The chain links TRBV12-3 or TRBV12-4 to TRBJ1-1; 7 nucleotides line up with TRBD1. CDR3 length equals 13 residues. V was clipped by 3 bases and J by 11 bases; unmatched bases: 9. The CDR3 region is CASSLRQGESAFF. CDR3 bases: TGTGCCAGCAGTTTGAGACAGGGTGAGTCGGCTTTCTTT.

The J gene is TRBJ1-5, the V gene TRBV19; 9 nucleotides line up with TRBD1. With 4 bases clipped from V and 6 bases from J, the junction kept 13 bases outside the gene matches. Per germline, CDR1 LNHDA and CDR2 SQIVND (reference sequence). CDR3 length: 17 amino acids. The CDR3 reads CASSTGNFGTGPQPQHF. The CDR3 nucleotides are TGTGCCAGTAGTACAGGCAATTTTGGGACAGGGCCTCAGCCCCAGCATTTT.

The gene calls are TRBV6-4 and TRBJ1-2; the match to TRBD1 covers 9 bases. With V trimmed by 3 bases and J by 5 bases, 7 bases remained unmatched. Germline lookup yields CDR1 MRHNA and CDR2 SNTAGT. There are 15 residues in the CDR3. The CDR3: CASSDSWTGAYGYTF. The CDR3 bases are TGTGCCAGCAGTGATTCATGGACAGGGGCATATGGCTACACCTTC.

This chain links TRBV18 with TRBJ2-3; D is undetermined. Trimming pared 6 bases from V and 4 bases from J, leaving 8 bases between. The CDR3 is 12 amino acids. The germline CDR1 and CDR2 sequences are KGHSH and LQKENI. CDR3 nucleotide sequence: TGTGCCAGCTCCTACCCCGCAGATACGCAGTATTTT. It codes for CASSYPADTQYF.

The chain carries TRBV2 and TRBJ2-3; TRBD1 matches at 7 bases. V was clipped by 9 bases and J by 4 bases; unmatched bases: 7. The CDR3 is 13 residues long. Per the germline V gene, CDR1 is SNHLY and CDR2 is FYNNEI. CDR3 loop: CARGDSGADTQYF. CDR3 sequence (DNA): TGTGCCAGAGGGGACAGCGGAGCAGATACGCAGTATTTT.

This clone was counted a few times. The chain recombines TRBV18 with TRBJ2-1; D call uncertain. Germline CDR1 reads KGHSH; CDR2 reads LQKENI. This CDR3 has 14 amino acids. V was cut by 3 bases and J by 1 base, with 7 bases left in between. CDR3 DNA: TGTGCCAGCTCACCCCAACGGTCCTACAATGAGCAGTTCTTC. Its translation: CASSPQRSYNEQFF.

The chain uses TRBV28 and TRBJ2-6; 11 nucleotides match TRBD2. CDR3 length equals 19 residues. With 5 bases clipped from V and 0 bases from J, the junction kept 9 bases outside the gene matches. The germline V gene encodes CDR1 MDHEN and CDR2 SYDVKM. The CDR3 region is CASSTQGLADFSGANVLTF. Here the CDR3 DNA reads TGTGCCAGCAGTACACAGGGACTAGCGGACTTCTCTGGGGCCAACGTCCTGACTTTC.

The CDR3: CASSLSDRRRTEAFF. DNA for the CDR3: TGTGCCAGCAGTTTATCGGACAGGAGGCGTACTGAAGCTTTCTTT. The chain recombines TRBV28 with TRBJ1-1, with 7 bases identical to TRBD1. Germline CDR1 reads MDHEN; CDR2 reads SYDVKM. CDR3 length equals 15 residues. With V trimmed by 1 base and J by 5 bases, 7 bases remained unmatched.

The CDR3 region is CASSSRDRGRNEKLFF. The DNA for the CDR3 is TGTGCCAGCAGCTCACGGGACAGGGGCCGTAATGAAAAACTGTTTTTT. This sequence joins TRBV13 and TRBJ1-4; 10 bases agree with TRBD1. Per germline, CDR1 PRHDT and CDR2 FYEKMQ (reference sequence). This CDR3 is built from 16 residues. J was trimmed by 4 bases and V by 4 bases; bases with no gene match: 6.

This clone was counted once. This chain links TRBV12-3 or TRBV12-4 with TRBJ1-1, with 9 bases fitting TRBD1. The CDR3 loop spans 13 amino acids. The V segment lost 6 bases and the J segment 1 base; nucleotides outside the gene matches: 0. This chain's CDR3 is CASRTGGNTEAFF. CDR3 sequence (DNA): TGTGCCAGCAGGACAGGGGGGAACACTGAAGCTTTCTTT.

The chain combines TRBV5-4 with TRBJ1-4, with a tentative D call TRBD1 (6 bases). Germline V CDR1 and CDR2: SGHNT, YYREEE (reference sequence). The germline V and J ends were trimmed by 4 bases and 6 bases, with 13 bases remaining between them. The CDR3 is 14 amino acids. The CDR3 DNA is TGTGCCAGCAGCCCGGATGGACAGTATGAAAAACTGTTTTTT. Protein sequence: CASSPDGQYEKLFF.

The chain combines TRBV6-6 with TRBJ1-5; D not resolved. CDR1 and CDR2 (germline): MNHNY, SVGAGI (reference sequence). Trimming took off 0 bases at V and 0 bases at J, with 9 bases between the two ends. The CDR3 is made up of 16 amino acids. CDR3 coding DNA: TGTGCCAGCAGTTACTCGTCGCACAATAGCAATCAGCCCCAGCATTTT. Its translation is CASSYSSHNSNQPQHF.

The V gene is TRBV5-4, the J gene TRBJ2-3; D is ambiguous. The CDR3 is made up of 14 amino acids. Germline CDR1 is SGHNT and CDR2 is YYREEE (reference sequence). V gave up 2 bases and J gave up 2 bases, with 9 bases separating them. The CDR3 nucleotides are TGTGCCAGCAGCTTCGGGTGGAACACAGATACGCAGTATTTT. This encodes CASSFGWNTDTQYF. The full variable domain, rest sourced from reference TRBV5-4 and TRBJ2-3, is ETGVTQSPTHLIKTRGQQVTLRCSSQSGHNTVSWYQQALGQGPQFIFQYYREEENGRGNFPPRFSGLQFPNYSSELNVNALELDDSALYLCASSFGWNTDTQYFGPGTRLTVL.

This clone was seen a handful of times. This rearrangement joins TRBV7-2 to TRBJ1-6; no clear D. The germline V and J ends were trimmed by 4 bases and 1 base, with 5 bases remaining between them. Germline CDR1 and CDR2: SGHTA and FQGNSA. The CDR3 has 14 amino acids. The CDR3 loop is CASSSVSYNSPLHF. CDR3 nucleotides: TGTGCCAGCAGCTCGGTGTCCTATAATTCACCCCTCCACTTT.

This rearrangement joins TRBV7-8 to TRBJ2-1; 8 nucleotides line up with TRBD2. The J segment lost 5 bases and the V segment lost 5 bases, leaving 5 bases of the junction unmatched. The germline gives CDR1 SGHVS, CDR2 FQNEAQ. The CDR3 consists of 14 residues. The DNA of the CDR3 is TGTGCCAGCAGCCGAGCGGGAGTCAACAATGAGCAGTTCTTC. Translating gives CASSRAGVNNEQFF. The variable domain in full, with the rest retrieved from reference TRBV7-8 and TRBJ2-1, is GAGVSQSPRYKVAKRGQDVALRCDPISGHVSLFWYQQALGQGPEFLTYFQNEAQLDKSGLPSDRFFAERPEGSVSTLKIQRTQQEDSAVYLCASSRAGVNNEQFFGPGTRLTVL.

The chain uses TRBV7-2 and TRBJ2-5; TRBD1 matches 7 bases. The CDR3 length is 16 residues. CDR1 is SGHTA and CDR2 is FQGNSA in the germline V gene. Unmatched junction bases numbered 9, after V lost 4 bases and J lost 1 base. Written as DNA, the CDR3 is TGTGCCAGCAGCTCTATTGACAGGGCTATCCAAGAGACCCAGTACTTC. It codes for CASSSIDRAIQETQYF.

The chain couples TRBV19 to TRBJ1-2; 8 bases fit TRBD1. The V segment lost 5 bases and the J segment 8 bases; nucleotides outside the gene matches: 19. CDR3 length: 17 amino acids. Germline CDR1 reads LNHDA; CDR2 reads SQIVND (reference sequence). The CDR3 protein is CASSLEPRQGALGGYTF. The CDR3 bases are TGTGCCAGTAGTCTTGAACCTAGGCAGGGGGCTTTGGGAGGCTACACCTTC.

The rearrangement joins TRBV5-1 to TRBJ2-3, with D tentatively TRBD1 (5 bases). The germline V and J ends were trimmed by 4 bases and 3 bases, with 12 bases remaining between them. The CDR3 length is 14 residues. Germline CDR1 SGHRS, CDR2 YFSETQ. The chain's CDR3 is CASSGAISTDTQYF. As DNA, the CDR3 is TGCGCCAGCAGCGGGGCCATTTCGACAGATACGCAGTATTTT.

The V and J genes are TRBV6-5 and TRBJ2-4; D is perhaps TRBD1 (5 bases). The ends were cut back, 0 bases at V and 5 bases at J, with 8 bases in the middle. Germline CDR1 reads MNHEY; CDR2 reads SVGAGI. The CDR3 contains 14 residues. DNA of the CDR3: TGTGCCAGCAGTTACTCCAGGGTTGAAAACATTCAGTACTTC. Residues: CASSYSRVENIQYF.

The V call is TRBV28, the J call TRBJ1-2; TRBD1 agrees at 12 bases. V lost 8 bases to trimming and J lost 4 bases; unmatched junction nucleotides: 17. In germline, CDR1 is MDHEN, CDR2 SYDVKM. This CDR3 is 18 amino acids long. This chain's CDR3 is CASQPFGTGGAWAYGYTF. The CDR3 coding sequence is TGTGCCAGCCAGCCCTTCGGGACAGGGGGCGCTTGGGCCTATGGCTACACCTTC.

The rearrangement uses TRBV5-4 and TRBJ1-2; D remains ambiguous. The V gene's germline CDR1 is SGHNT and CDR2 YYREEE (reference sequence). The CDR3 length is 14 residues. Trimming cost V 0 bases and J 6 bases, with 12 bases left between them. CDR3 coding DNA: TGTGCCAGCAGCTTGGTGGCGGGCGGCCATGGCTACACCTTC. It is translated as CASSLVAGGHGYTF.

This rearrangement joins TRBV19 to TRBJ2-2; 14 nucleotides agree with TRBD2. V lost 1 base and J lost 4; bases outside the gene matches: 5. Germline values: CDR1 LNHDA, CDR2 SQIVND (reference sequence). CDR3 length: 18 residues. The DNA for the CDR3 is TGTGCCAGTAGTATAGTGGGACTAGCGGGGGAAGGCACCGGGGAGCTGTTTTTT. Its translation is CASSIVGLAGEGTGELFF.

The chain combines TRBV7-2 with TRBJ1-3, with D unresolved. CDR1 and CDR2 (germline): SGHTA, FQGNSA. Trimming left V 7 bases short and J 3 bases short, with 7 bases between. This CDR3 has 12 residues. Written as DNA, the CDR3 is TGTGCCAGCACCTCCGGTGGAAACACCATATATTTT. Its translation: CASTSGGNTIYF.

This clone has just a few counts. The rearrangement links TRBV10-3 to TRBJ1-5, with 7 positions matching TRBD1. Trimming cost V 10 bases and J 4 bases; bases outside gene matches: 16. Germline V CDR1 and CDR2: ENHRY, SYGVKD. The CDR3 spans 16 residues. CDR3 coding DNA: TGTGCCAGCTGGACAGGCCACGGGGGACGGAATCAGCCCCAGCATTTT. It translates to CASWTGHGGRNQPQHF.